This TCR beta chain comes out of a study of T cells in Graves' hyperthyroidism and ophthalmopathy. Amplification of TCR beta CDR3 regions was performed using RNA transcripts as template. Initially, a first-round RT-PCR of the TCR CDR3 employed the HTBI primer set. TCRdb analysed the multiplex PCR reads with MiXCR anew, one entry per CDR3 protein. The sample lists 410,000 or so distinct CDR3 sequences; over 12% were seen once. This clonotype came up many times. The CDR3 spans 13 residues. V was cut by 0 bases and J by 10 bases, with 12 bases left in between. Germline CDR1 is SGHAT and CDR2 is FQNNGV. The material sequenced was blood. The clonotype originates from a man younger than 35 with Graves' ophthalmopathy. This rearrangement joins TRBV11-2 to TRBJ1-2; D gene ambiguous. This chain's CDR3 is CASSLDPGLDYTF. The CDR3 DNA sequence: TGTGCCAGCAGCTTAGATCCAGGCCTAGACTACACCTTC. The variable domain in full, with the rest retrieved from reference TRBV11-2 and TRBJ1-2, is EAGVAQSPRYKIIEKRQSVAFWCNPISGHATLYWYQQILGQGPKLLIQFQNNGVVDDSQLPKDRFSAERLKGVDSTLKIQPAKLEDSAVYLCASSLDPGLDYTFGSGTRLTVV.